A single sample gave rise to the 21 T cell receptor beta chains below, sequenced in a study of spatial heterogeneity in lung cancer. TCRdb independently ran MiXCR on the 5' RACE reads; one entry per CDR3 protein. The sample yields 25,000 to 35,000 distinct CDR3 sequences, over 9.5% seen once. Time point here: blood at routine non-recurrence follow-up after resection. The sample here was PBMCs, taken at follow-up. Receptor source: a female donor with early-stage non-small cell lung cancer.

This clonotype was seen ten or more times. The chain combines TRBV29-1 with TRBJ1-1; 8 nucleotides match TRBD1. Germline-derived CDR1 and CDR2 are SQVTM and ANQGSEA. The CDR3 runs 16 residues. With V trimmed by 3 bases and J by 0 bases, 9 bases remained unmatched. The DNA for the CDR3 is TGCAGCGTTGATATCCGACAGGGGACTATGAACACTGAAGCTTTCTTT. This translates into CSVDIRQGTMNTEAFF.

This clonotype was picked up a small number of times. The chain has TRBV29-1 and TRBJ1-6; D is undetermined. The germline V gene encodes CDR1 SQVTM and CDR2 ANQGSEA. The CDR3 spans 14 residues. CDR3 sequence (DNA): TGCAGGCACCAACCCAGCTCCTATAATTCACCCCTCCACTTT. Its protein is CRHQPSSYNSPLHF.

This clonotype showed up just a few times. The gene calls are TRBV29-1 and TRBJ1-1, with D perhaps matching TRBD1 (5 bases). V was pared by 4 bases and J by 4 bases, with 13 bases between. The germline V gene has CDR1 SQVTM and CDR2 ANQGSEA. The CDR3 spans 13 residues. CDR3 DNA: TGCAGCGTTGCCCAGGGTAAGGTCACTGAAGCTTTCTTT. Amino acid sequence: CSVAQGKVTEAFF.

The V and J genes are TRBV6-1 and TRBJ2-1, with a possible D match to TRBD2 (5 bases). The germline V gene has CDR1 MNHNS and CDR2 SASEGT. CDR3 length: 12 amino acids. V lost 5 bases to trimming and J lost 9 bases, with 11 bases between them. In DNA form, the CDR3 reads TGTGCCAGCAGTCCCGGCGGGCTTGAGCAGTTCTTC. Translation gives CASSPGGLEQFF.

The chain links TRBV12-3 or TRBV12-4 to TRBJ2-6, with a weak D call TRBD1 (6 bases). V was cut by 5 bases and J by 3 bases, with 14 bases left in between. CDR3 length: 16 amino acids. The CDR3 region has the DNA TGTGCCAGCAGTAGACAACAGGGACGTGGGGCCAACGTCCTGACTTTC. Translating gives CASSRQQGRGANVLTF.

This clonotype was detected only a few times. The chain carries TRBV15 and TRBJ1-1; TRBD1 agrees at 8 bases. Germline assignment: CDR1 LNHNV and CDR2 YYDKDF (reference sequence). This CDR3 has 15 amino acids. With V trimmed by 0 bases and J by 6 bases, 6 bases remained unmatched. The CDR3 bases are TGTGCCACCAGCAGAGACAGGGGGCGCGGGGCTGAAGCTTTCTTT. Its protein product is CATSRDRGRGAEAFF.

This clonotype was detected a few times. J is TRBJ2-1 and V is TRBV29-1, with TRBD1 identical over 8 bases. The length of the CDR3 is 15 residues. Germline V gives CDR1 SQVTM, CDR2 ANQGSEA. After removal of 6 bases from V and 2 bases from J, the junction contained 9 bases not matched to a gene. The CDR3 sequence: CSVSTGQGPYNEQFF. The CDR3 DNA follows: TGCAGCGTCTCTACAGGACAGGGCCCCTACAATGAGCAGTTCTTC.

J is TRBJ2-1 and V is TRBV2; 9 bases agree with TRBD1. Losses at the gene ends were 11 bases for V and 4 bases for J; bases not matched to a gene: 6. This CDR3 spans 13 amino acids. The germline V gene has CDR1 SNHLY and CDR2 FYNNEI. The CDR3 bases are TGTGCCGTACCGGGACAGGGTTACAATGAGCAGTTCTTC. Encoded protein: CAVPGQGYNEQFF.

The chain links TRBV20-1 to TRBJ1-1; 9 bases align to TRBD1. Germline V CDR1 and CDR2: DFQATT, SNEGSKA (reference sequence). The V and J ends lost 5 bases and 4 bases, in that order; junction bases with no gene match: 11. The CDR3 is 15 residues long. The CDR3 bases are TGCAGTGCTGCCCGGGACAGGGTACGCGGCACTGAAGCTTTCTTT. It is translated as CSAARDRVRGTEAFF.

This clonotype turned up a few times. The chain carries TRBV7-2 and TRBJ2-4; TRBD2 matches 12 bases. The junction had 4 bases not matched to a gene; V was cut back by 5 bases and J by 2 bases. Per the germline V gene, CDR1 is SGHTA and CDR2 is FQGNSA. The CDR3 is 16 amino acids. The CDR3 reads CASSEGLAGSKNIQYF. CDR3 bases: TGTGCCAGCAGCGAAGGACTAGCGGGGTCCAAAAACATTCAGTACTTC.

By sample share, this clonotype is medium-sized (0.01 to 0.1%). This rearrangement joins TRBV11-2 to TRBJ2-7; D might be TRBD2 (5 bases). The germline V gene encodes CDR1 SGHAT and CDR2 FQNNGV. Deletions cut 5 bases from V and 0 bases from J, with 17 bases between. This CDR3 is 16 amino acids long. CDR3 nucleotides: TGTGCCAGCAGCCCCATTGTACTAGAGAGCTCCTACGAGCAGTACTTC. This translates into CASSPIVLESSYEQYF.

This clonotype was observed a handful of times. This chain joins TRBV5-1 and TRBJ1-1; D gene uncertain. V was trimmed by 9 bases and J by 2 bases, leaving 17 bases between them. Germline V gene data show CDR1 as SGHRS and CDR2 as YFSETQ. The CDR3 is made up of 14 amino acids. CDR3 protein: CATRNPGSNTEAFF. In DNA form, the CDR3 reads TGCGCCACCCGAAATCCGGGGAGTAACACTGAAGCTTTCTTT.

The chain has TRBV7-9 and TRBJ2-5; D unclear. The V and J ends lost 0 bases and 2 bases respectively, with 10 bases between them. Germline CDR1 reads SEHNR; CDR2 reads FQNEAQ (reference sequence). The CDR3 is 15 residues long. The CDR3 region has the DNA TGTGCCAGCAGCTTAGCGGGGTCGGAGCAAGAGACCCAGTACTTC. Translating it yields CASSLAGSEQETQYF.

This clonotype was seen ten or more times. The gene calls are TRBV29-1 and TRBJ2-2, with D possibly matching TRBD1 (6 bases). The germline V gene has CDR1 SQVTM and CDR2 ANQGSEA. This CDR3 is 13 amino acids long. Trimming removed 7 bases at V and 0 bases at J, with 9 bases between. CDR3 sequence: CSATGTNTGELFF. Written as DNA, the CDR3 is TGCAGCGCTACAGGGACGAACACCGGGGAGCTGTTTTTT.

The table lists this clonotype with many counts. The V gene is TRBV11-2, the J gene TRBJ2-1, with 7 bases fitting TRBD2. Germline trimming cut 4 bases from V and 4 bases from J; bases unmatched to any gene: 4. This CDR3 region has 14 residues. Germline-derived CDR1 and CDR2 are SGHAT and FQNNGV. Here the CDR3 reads CASSSGTTYNEQFF. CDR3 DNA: TGTGCCAGCAGCTCCGGGACTACGTACAATGAGCAGTTCTTC.

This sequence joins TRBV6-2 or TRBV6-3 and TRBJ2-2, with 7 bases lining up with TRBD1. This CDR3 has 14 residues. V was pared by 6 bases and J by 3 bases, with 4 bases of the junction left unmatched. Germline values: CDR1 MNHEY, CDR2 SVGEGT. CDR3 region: CASRGQSDTGELFF. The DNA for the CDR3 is TGTGCCAGCAGGGGACAGTCAGACACCGGGGAGCTGTTTTTT.

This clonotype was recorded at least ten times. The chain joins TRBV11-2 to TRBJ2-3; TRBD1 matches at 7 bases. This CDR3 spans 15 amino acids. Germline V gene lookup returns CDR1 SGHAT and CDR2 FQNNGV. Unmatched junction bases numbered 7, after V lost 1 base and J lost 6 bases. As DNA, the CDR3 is TGTGCCAGCAGCTTAGGAGGCAAGGGGGCGGATACGCAGTATTTT. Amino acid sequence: CASSLGGKGADTQYF.

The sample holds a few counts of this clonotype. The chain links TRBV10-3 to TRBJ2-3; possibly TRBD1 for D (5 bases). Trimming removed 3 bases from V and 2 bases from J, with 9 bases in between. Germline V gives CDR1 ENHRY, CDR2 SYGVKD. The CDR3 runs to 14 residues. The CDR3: CAISDDRSTDTQYF. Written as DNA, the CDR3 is TGTGCCATCAGTGATGACAGATCCACAGATACGCAGTATTTT.

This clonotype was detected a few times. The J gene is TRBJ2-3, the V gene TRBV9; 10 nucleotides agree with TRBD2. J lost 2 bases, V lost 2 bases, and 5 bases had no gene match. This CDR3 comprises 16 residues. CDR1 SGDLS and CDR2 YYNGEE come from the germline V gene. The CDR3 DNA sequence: TGTGCCAGCAGCGTCACTAGCGGGGTCCTCACAGATACGCAGTATTTT. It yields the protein CASSVTSGVLTDTQYF. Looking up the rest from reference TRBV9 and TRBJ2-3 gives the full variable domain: DSGVTQTPKHLITATGQRVTLRCSPRSGDLSVYWYQQSLDQGLQFLIQYYNGEERAKGNILERFSAQQFPDLHSELNLSSLELGDSALYFCASSVTSGVLTDTQYFGPGTRLTVL.

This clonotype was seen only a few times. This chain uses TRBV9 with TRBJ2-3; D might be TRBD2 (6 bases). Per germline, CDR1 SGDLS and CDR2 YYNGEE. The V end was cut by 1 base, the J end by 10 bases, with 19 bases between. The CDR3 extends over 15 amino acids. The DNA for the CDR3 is TGTGCCAGCAGCGTATTGGGGACCCCAGAGCGGGCGCAGTATTTT. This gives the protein CASSVLGTPERAQYF. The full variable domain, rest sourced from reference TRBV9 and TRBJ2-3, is DSGVTQTPKHLITATGQRVTLRCSPRSGDLSVYWYQQSLDQGLQFLIQYYNGEERAKGNILERFSAQQFPDLHSELNLSSLELGDSALYFCASSVLGTPERAQYFGPGTRLTVL.

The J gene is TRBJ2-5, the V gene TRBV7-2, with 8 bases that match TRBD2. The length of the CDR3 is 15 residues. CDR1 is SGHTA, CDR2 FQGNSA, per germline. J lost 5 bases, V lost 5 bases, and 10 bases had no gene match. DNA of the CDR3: TGTGCCAGCAGCCCTAGGCGGGGGGCGCGGGAGACCCAGTACTTC. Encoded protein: CASSPRRGARETQYF.